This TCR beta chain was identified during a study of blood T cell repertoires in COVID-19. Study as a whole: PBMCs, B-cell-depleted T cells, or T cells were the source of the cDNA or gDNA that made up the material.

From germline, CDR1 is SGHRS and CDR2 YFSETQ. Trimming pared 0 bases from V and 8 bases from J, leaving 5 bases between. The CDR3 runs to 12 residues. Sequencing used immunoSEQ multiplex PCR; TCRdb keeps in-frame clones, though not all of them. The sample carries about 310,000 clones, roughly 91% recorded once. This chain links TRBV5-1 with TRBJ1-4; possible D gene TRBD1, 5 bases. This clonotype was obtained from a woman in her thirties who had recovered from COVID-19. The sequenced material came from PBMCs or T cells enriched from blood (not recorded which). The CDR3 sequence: CASSLGGEKLFF. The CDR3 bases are TGCGCCAGCAGCTTGGGGGGCGAAAAACTGTTTTTT.